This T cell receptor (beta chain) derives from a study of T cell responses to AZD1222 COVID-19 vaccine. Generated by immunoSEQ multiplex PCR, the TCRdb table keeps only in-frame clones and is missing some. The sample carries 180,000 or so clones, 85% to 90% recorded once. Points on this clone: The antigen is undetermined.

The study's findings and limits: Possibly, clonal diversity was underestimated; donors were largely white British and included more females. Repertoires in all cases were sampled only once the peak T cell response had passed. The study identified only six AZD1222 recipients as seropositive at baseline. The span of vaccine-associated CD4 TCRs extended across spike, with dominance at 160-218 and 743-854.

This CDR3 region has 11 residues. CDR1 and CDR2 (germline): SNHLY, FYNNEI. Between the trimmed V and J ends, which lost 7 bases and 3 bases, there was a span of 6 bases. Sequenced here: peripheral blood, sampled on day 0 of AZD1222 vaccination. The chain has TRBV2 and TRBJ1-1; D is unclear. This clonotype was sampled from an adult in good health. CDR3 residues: CASKAYTEAFF. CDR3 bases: TGTGCCAGCAAGGCGTACACTGAAGCTTTCTTT.